The next 25 T cell receptor beta chains were all read from a single sample in a study of cytomegalovirus exposure and HLA in healthy donors. This PCR relied on a set of 60 Vbeta primers and 13 Jbeta primers. Repertoires were generated with immunoSEQ multiplex PCR, while TCRdb's copy carries only in-frame clones and drops some. This repertoire includes tens of thousands of clones. Sequenced material: PBMCs. These receptors were collected from a woman aged 40 to 50 in good health and CMV-seronegative.

The chain employs TRBV4-1 and TRBJ2-5; 11 nucleotides match TRBD2. The J segment lost 5 bases and the V segment lost 3 bases, leaving 8 bases of the junction unmatched. Germline CDR1 is MGHRA and CDR2 is YSYEKL. The CDR3 contains 16 residues. CDR3 protein: CASSHPLAGAGETQYF. The CDR3 bases are TGCGCCAGCAGCCACCCACTAGCGGGGGCTGGGGAGACCCAGTACTTC.

The V and J genes are TRBV7-9 and TRBJ2-7, with 9 nucleotides matching TRBD1. The CDR3 loop spans 15 amino acids. V lost 5 bases to trimming and J lost 2 bases; unmatched junction nucleotides: 7. Germline CDR1 and CDR2: SEHNR and FQNEAQ (reference sequence). The CDR3, as DNA: TGTGCCAGCAGCCTCTCGACAGGGGGAACCTACGAGCAGTACTTC. This sequence encodes CASSLSTGGTYEQYF.

The rearrangement uses TRBV27 and TRBJ1-4; D is ambiguous. V gave up 3 bases and J gave up 7 bases, with 9 bases separating them. Germline V gene sequence: CDR1 MNHEY, CDR2 SMNVEV (reference sequence). This CDR3 has 13 residues. CDR3 bases: TGTGCCAGCAGTTTGAGGATCGCTGAAAAACTGTTTTTT. It is translated as CASSLRIAEKLFF.

The chain couples TRBV5-8 to TRBJ1-2; 10 nucleotides line up with TRBD1. The CDR3 contains 14 residues. Germline trimming cut 5 bases from V and 8 bases from J; bases unmatched to any gene: 9. Germline CDR1 is SGHTS and CDR2 is YDEGEE. CDR3 sequence (DNA): TGTGCCAGCAGGCACCGGGACAGGGGTGACGGCTACACCTTC. Its translation: CASRHRDRGDGYTF.

The chain's CDR3 is CASATGGFYGYTF. DNA of the CDR3: TGTGCCAGCGCCACAGGGGGCTTCTATGGCTACACCTTC. The chain employs TRBV7-8 and TRBJ1-2; 9 nucleotides match TRBD1. Germline CDR1 reads SGHVS; CDR2 reads FQNEAQ. J gave up 4 bases and V 8 bases, and 5 bases lay outside the gene matches. The CDR3 totals 13 residues.

The CDR3 is CASSVSGWLDNEQFF. CDR3 in DNA: TGTGCCAGCAGCGTTAGCGGGTGGTTAGACAATGAGCAGTTCTTC. The chain carries TRBV9 and TRBJ2-1; 7 bases match TRBD2. The J segment lost 5 bases and the V segment lost 2 bases, leaving 7 bases of the junction unmatched. CDR3 size: 15 residues. Per germline, CDR1 SGDLS and CDR2 YYNGEE.

This chain links TRBV28 with TRBJ1-1; 7 nucleotides agree with TRBD1. CDR1 and CDR2 from the germline V gene are MDHEN and SYDVKM. CDR3 size: 15 residues. J was trimmed by 1 base and V by 8 bases; bases with no gene match: 10. CDR3 in amino acids: CASAQGGEGNTEAFF. CDR3 sequence (DNA): TGTGCCAGCGCCCAAGGGGGCGAGGGGAACACTGAAGCTTTCTTT.

This chain connects TRBV11-2 to TRBJ1-1; TRBD1 aligns across 7 bases. The CDR3 length is 17 residues. After removal of 5 bases from V and 4 bases from J, the junction contained 16 bases not matched to a gene. CDR1 is SGHAT and CDR2 is FQNNGV in the germline V gene. CDR3 DNA sequence: TGTGCCAGCAGCGCTAGAGGGGGCCAAGGAGGTGGCACTGAAGCTTTCTTT. This translates into CASSARGGQGGGTEAFF.

V usage is TRBV11-3 and J usage is TRBJ2-7; a possible D gene is TRBD1 (7 bases). The ends were cut back, 3 bases at V and 1 base at J, with 10 bases in the middle. The CDR3 runs to 14 residues. Germline CDR1 is SGHNT and CDR2 is YENEEA. CDR3 region: CASSFQGGSYEQYF. The CDR3 region has the DNA TGTGCCAGCAGCTTCCAGGGGGGATCCTACGAGCAGTACTTC.

V gene TRBV19 combines with J gene TRBJ1-2, with 7 bases fitting TRBD1. V shed 5 bases, J shed 13 bases, and the junction held 22 bases outside the gene matches. Germline V gene data show CDR1 as LNHDA and CDR2 as SQIVND (reference sequence). This CDR3 is 16 amino acids long. The CDR3 DNA reads as TGTGCCAGTAGTCCATTAAGGGGAGACAGGGCCCGGGATTGCACCTTC. It specifies CASSPLRGDRARDCTF. The entire variable domain, with the rest obtained from reference TRBV19 and TRBJ1-2, is as follows: DGGITQSPKYLFRKEGQNVTLSCEQNLNHDAMYWYRQDPGQGLRLIYYSQIVNDFQKGDIAEGYSVSREKKESFPLTVTSAQKNPTAFYLCASSPLRGDRARDCTFGSGTRLTVV.

The CDR3 DNA reads as TGTGCCAGCAGCTTAGCGCACGGGAACACTGAAGCTTTCTTT. Protein sequence: CASSLAHGNTEAFF. This chain uses TRBV7-6 with TRBJ1-1; D unresolved. The CDR3 covers 14 residues. Germline values: CDR1 SGHVS, CDR2 FNYEAQ. V lost 0 bases and J lost 1, with 6 bases in between. The full variable domain, completed using reference TRBV7-6 and TRBJ1-1, is GAGVSQSPRYKVTKRGQDVALRCDPISGHVSLYWYRQALGQGPEFLTYFNYEAQQDKSGLPNDRFSAERPEGSISTLTIQRTEQRDSAMYRCASSLAHGNTEAFFGQGTRLTVV.

The chain employs TRBV28 and TRBJ1-1; 8 bases align to TRBD1. Germline CDR1 reads MDHEN; CDR2 reads SYDVKM. J lost 11 bases, V lost 8 bases, and 7 bases had no gene match. This CDR3 contains 11 residues. CDR3 loop: CASGDRGWAFF. CDR3 DNA: TGTGCCAGCGGTGACAGGGGTTGGGCTTTCTTT.

Written as DNA, the CDR3 is TGTGCCAGCAGTGGGGGGACAGGGGGCATGGAGACCCAGTACTTC. Residues: CASSGGTGGMETQYF. The chain links TRBV25-1 to TRBJ2-5; 12 nucleotides agree with TRBD1. Germline V CDR1 and CDR2: MGHDK, SYGVNS. The junction had 5 bases not matched to a gene; V was cut back by 4 bases and J by 5 bases. The CDR3 totals 15 residues.

V is TRBV7-6 and J is TRBJ2-2, with TRBD2 matching over 10 bases. Germline V CDR1 and CDR2: SGHVS, FNYEAQ. The V gene end was trimmed by 5 bases and the J gene end by 9 bases; junction bases not matched to a gene: 15. The CDR3 sequence is 17 residues long. The CDR3 bases are TGTGCCAGCAGCCCTACTTCTGGACTAGCGGAGGCCCGGGAGCTGTTTTTT. As protein: CASSPTSGLAEARELFF.

V is TRBV19 and J is TRBJ2-7; 8 nucleotides agree with TRBD2. Germline lookup yields CDR1 LNHDA and CDR2 SQIVND (reference sequence). This CDR3 has 14 amino acids. V lost 7 bases, J lost 6 bases, and 11 bases stayed unmatched. The CDR3 sequence: CASTVTGGQGEQYF. The CDR3 DNA follows: TGTGCCAGTACCGTTACGGGGGGGCAAGGCGAGCAGTACTTC.

The genes are TRBV6-5 and TRBJ1-1, with D possibly TRBD1 on 5 matching bases. The germline V gene encodes CDR1 MNHEY and CDR2 SVGAGI. The CDR3 has 13 amino acids. V gave up 7 bases and J gave up 0 bases, with 9 bases separating them. CDR3 amino acids: CASTQGVNTEAFF. The CDR3 DNA reads TGTGCCAGCACCCAAGGGGTGAACACTGAAGCTTTCTTT.

The J gene is TRBJ1-4, the V gene TRBV4-2, with a weak D call TRBD1 (5 bases). V lost 5 bases to trimming and J lost 7 bases, with 14 bases between them. CDR1 LGHNA and CDR2 YNFKEQ come from the germline V gene. The CDR3 has 14 amino acids. The CDR3 protein is CASSTQTQGEKLFF. In DNA, the CDR3 is TGTGCCAGCAGCACCCAAACCCAGGGTGAAAAACTGTTTTTT.

The J gene is TRBJ2-5, the V gene TRBV18, with 7 bases lining up with TRBD2. There are 14 residues in the CDR3. Germline-derived CDR1 and CDR2 are KGHSH and LQKENI. Trimming cost V 4 bases and J 1 base; bases outside gene matches: 3. CDR3 protein: CASSLGGTQETQYF. The DNA for the CDR3 is TGTGCCAGCTCACTGGGGGGGACCCAAGAGACCCAGTACTTC.

The chain carries TRBV7-9 and TRBJ1-6, with 9 bases matching TRBD1. Looked up from germline, CDR1 is SEHNR and CDR2 is FQNEAQ (reference sequence). The CDR3 runs to 16 residues. The V segment lost 5 bases and the J segment 3 bases; nucleotides outside the gene matches: 5. CDR3 sequence: CASSDTGGRYNSPLHF. CDR3 bases: TGTGCCAGCAGCGATACAGGGGGCCGCTATAATTCACCCCTCCACTTT.

V gene TRBV30 combines with J gene TRBJ1-2, with 7 nucleotides matching TRBD1. Germline assignment: CDR1 GTSNPN and CDR2 SVGIG (reference sequence). The CDR3 covers 13 residues. Trimming cost V 7 bases and J 0 bases; bases outside gene matches: 5. The CDR3 DNA reads as TGTGCCTTGGGACAGCCTCCTAACTATGGCTACACCTTC. The encoded protein is CALGQPPNYGYTF. The full variable domain, in which reference TRBV30 and TRBJ1-2 provide the parts outside the CDR3, is SQTIHQWPATLVQPVGSPLSLECTVEGTSNPNLYWYRQAAGRGLQLLFYSVGIGQISSEVPQNLSASRPQDRQFILSSKKLLLSDSGFYLCALGQPPNYGYTFGSGTRLTVV.

The chain employs TRBV5-1 and TRBJ1-1; D ambiguous. This CDR3 is built from 13 residues. V shed 0 bases and J shed 2 bases, with 5 bases lying between them. Germline V CDR1 and CDR2: SGHRS, YFSETQ. CDR3 bases: TGCGCCAGCAGCTTGGACAGTAACACTGAAGCTTTCTTT. It encodes CASSLDSNTEAFF.

This chain links TRBV6-6 with TRBJ2-7; 12 bases fit TRBD1. The trim removed 5 bases at V and 3 bases at J, leaving 5 bases unmatched. The germline gives CDR1 MNHNY, CDR2 SVGAGI (reference sequence). The CDR3 has 15 residues. This CDR3 is CASSGGTGGGYEQYF. The CDR3, as DNA: TGTGCCAGCAGTGGTGGGACAGGGGGCGGCTACGAGCAGTACTTC.

On this clone: It is unclear where the CDR3 begins or ends on the DNA, so no DNA is shown, and the CDR3 is as TCRdb lists it. J is TRBJ2-3 and V is TRBV13; the table gives TRBD1 as D, unverified against the DNA. The germline gives CDR1 PRHDT, CDR2 FYEKMQ (reference sequence). The CDR3 has 15 residues if both end residues are counted. CDR3 region: CASSFGQGNTDTQYF.

The rearrangement joins TRBV7-9 to TRBJ2-2; unclear D gene. The ends were cut back, 1 base at V and 7 bases at J, with 4 bases in the middle. This CDR3 region has 12 residues. The germline V gene encodes CDR1 SEHNR and CDR2 FQNEAQ (reference sequence). The chain's CDR3 is CASSLVNGELFF. CDR3 in DNA: TGTGCCAGCAGCTTAGTCAACGGGGAGCTGTTTTTT.

The CDR3: CASSCAERNTEAFF. The CDR3 DNA reads as TGCGCCAGCAGTTGTGCCGAGCGGAACACTGAAGCTTTCTTT. The V call is TRBV10-1, the J call TRBJ1-1, with unresolved D. The germline V and J ends were trimmed by 5 bases and 1 base, with 11 bases remaining between them. The CDR3 totals 14 residues. Germline V lookup: CDR1 WNHNN, CDR2 SYGVQD (reference sequence).